Here is one T cell receptor (beta chain) with its context. Germline V gives CDR1 LNHDA, CDR2 SQIVND (reference sequence). After removal of 4 bases from V and 0 bases from J, the junction contained 10 bases not matched to a gene. There are 18 residues in the CDR3. This entry is derived from a study of shared clonotypes between healthy human individuals. Sequenced by immunoSEQ multiplex PCR; TCRdb stores in-frame clones only, minus some. The sample yields roughly 480,000 clones, roughly 85% seen once. The source is a woman aged 40 to 50 in good health. Some clones in this sample may be carry-over from other donors' samples. The rearrangement uses TRBV19 and TRBJ1-5; the match to TRBD1 covers 9 bases. Sequenced sample: PBMCs. CDR3 nucleotide sequence: TGTGCCAGTAGTACGACAGGGGGGGCTGCCTATAGCAATCAGCCCCAGCATTTT. Translation: CASSTTGGAAYSNQPQHF.